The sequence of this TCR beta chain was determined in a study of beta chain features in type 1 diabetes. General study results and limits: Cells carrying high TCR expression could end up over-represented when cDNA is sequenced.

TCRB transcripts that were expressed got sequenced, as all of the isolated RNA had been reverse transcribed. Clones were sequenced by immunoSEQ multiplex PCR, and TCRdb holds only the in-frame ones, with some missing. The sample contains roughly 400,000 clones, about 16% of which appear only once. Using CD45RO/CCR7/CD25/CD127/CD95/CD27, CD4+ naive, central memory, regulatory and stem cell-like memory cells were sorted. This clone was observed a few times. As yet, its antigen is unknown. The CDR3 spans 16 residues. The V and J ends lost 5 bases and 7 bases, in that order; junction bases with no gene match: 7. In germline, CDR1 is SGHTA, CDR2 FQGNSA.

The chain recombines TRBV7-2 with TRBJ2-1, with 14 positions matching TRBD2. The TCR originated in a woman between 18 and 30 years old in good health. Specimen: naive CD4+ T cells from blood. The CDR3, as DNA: TGTGCCAGCAGCCCGACTAGCGGGAGGGCCGGAAATGAGCAGTTCTTC. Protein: CASSPTSGRAGNEQFF.